A single sample gave rise to the 2 T cell receptor beta chains below, sequenced in a study of T cells in localized non-small cell lung cancer. The method was immunoSEQ multiplex PCR; TCRdb's version includes in-frame clones alone and lacks a portion of them. The repertoire consists of around 26,000 clones, with 75% to 95% occurring once and the leading ten covering around 3.9%. Sequenced here: peripheral blood, sampled before any cancer treatment. Source of these receptors: a female donor aged 60 or older with stage II squamous cell lung carcinoma.

The chain couples TRBV18 to TRBJ1-1; D remains unclear. CDR1 is KGHSH and CDR2 is LQKENI in the germline V gene. The CDR3 is 14 amino acids. V was cut by 3 bases and J by 0 bases, with 8 bases left in between. CDR3 residues: CASSPQAVNTEAFF. Here the CDR3 DNA reads TGTGCCAGCTCACCCCAGGCGGTGAACACTGAAGCTTTCTTT.

The chain couples TRBV15 to TRBJ1-1, with 7 bases that match TRBD1. This CDR3 has 13 residues. CDR1 LNHNV and CDR2 YYDKDF come from the germline V gene (reference sequence). V dropped 3 bases and J dropped 4; count of bases not matched to a gene: 2. The CDR3 DNA reads TGTGCCACCAGCAGGCCAGGGGGCACTGAAGCTTTCTTT. Encoded protein: CATSRPGGTEAFF.